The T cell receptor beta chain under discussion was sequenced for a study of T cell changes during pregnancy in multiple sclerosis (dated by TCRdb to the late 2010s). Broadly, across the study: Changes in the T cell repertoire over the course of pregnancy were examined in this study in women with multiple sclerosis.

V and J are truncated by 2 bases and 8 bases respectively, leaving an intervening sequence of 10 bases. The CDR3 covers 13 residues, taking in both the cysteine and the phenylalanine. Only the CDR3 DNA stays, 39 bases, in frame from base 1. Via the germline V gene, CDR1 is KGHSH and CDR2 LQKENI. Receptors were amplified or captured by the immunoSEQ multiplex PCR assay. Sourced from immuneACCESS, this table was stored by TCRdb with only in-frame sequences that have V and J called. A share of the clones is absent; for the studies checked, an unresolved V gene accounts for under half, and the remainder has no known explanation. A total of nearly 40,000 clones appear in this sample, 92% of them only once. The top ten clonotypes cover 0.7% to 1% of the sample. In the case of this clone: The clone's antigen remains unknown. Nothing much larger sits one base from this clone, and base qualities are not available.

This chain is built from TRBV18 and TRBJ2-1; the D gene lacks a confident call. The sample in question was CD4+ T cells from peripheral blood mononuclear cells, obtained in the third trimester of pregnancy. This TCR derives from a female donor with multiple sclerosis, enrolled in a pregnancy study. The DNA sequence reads TGTGCCAGCTCACCAAACGGTGAGGATGAGCAGTTCTTC. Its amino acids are CASSPNGEDEQFF.